The clone carrying this TCR beta chain was seen just once. Its antigen is not identified. The entry originates in a study of OX40 agonist ivuxolimab in advanced cancers. In the study overall: Patients got intravenous ivuxolimab at 0.01 to 10 mg/kg every 2 weeks. Among those enrolled, mean age was 60 years (range roughly 23 to 90) and approximately 83% were male. Study-wide findings and caveats: With doses of 0.1-3.0 mg/kg, partial responders showed among the lowest clonal expansion. Fewer expanded clones were found on average in CD4+ than in CD8+ T cells.

Repertoires were generated with immunoSEQ multiplex PCR, while TCRdb's copy carries only in-frame clones and drops some. The sample yields around 50,000 clones, around 79% seen once. The CDR3 contains 11 residues. V dropped 8 bases and J dropped 8; count of bases not matched to a gene: 3. In germline, CDR1 is WSHSY, CDR2 SAAADI. The sequence was collected from an adult with an advanced solid tumor such as melanoma, head and neck, liver or kidney cancer. The specimen was CD4+ or CD8+ T cells sorted from blood, collected in a trial of the OX40 agonist ivuxolimab. The genes are TRBV10-2 and TRBJ1-2; TRBD1 matches 9 bases. CDR3 nucleotide sequence: TGCGCCAGCGGGACAGGGAACGGCTACACCTTC. Its protein product is CASGTGNGYTF.